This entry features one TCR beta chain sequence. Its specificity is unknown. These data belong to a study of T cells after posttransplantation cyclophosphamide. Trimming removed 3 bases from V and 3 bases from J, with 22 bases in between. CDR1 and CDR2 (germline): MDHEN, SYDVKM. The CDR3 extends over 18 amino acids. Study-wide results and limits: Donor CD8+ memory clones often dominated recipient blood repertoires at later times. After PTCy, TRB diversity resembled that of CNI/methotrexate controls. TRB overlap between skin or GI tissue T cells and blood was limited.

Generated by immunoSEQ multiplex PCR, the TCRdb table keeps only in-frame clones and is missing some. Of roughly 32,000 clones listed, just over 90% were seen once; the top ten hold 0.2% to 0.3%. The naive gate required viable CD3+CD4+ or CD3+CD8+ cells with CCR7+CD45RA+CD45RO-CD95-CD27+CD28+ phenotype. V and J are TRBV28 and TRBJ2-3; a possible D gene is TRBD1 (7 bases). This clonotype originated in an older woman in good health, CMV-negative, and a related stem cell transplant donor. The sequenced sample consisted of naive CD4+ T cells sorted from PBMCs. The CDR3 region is CASSLSGGRGTGTDTQYF. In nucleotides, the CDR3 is TGTGCCAGCAGTTTGTCAGGGGGGCGGGGCACGGGGACAGATACGCAGTATTTT.